This T cell receptor (beta chain) was captured by sequencing in a study of T cell responses to AZD1222 COVID-19 vaccine. Study as a whole: Second-dose groups at about 4 or about 12 weeks were pooled. Overall study results and limits: The donors showed a predominance of white British ancestry and of females, with possible underestimation of clonal diversity. An increase in Spike-specific TCR breadth and depth was observed after two AZD1222 doses.

About this clone: Its antigen is unknown.

The CDR3 runs 12 residues. Germline-derived CDR1 and CDR2 are MNHEY and SMNVEV (reference sequence). V was pared by 8 bases and J by 15 bases, with 12 bases of the junction left unmatched. The method was immunoSEQ multiplex PCR; TCRdb's version includes in-frame clones alone and lacks a portion of them. The profile shows some 150,000 clones, roughly 92% of them singletons. This material consisted of peripheral blood, taken on day 0 of AZD1222 vaccination. This clonotype was sampled from an adult in good health. The chain couples TRBV27 to TRBJ1-5; 8 bases line up with TRBD1. The CDR3 protein is CASGGSGGTPHF. In DNA, the CDR3 is TGTGCCAGCGGAGGCTCAGGGGGCACTCCGCATTTT.